Listed here is a single TCR beta chain. Its antigen is undetermined. These data belong to a study of cytomegalovirus exposure and HLA in healthy donors. Looking at the study overall: Some 80 million unique TCRs from HLA-typed donors were held in an early data release.

V lost 6 bases, J lost 8 bases, and 18 bases lay in between. CDR1 is SGHRS, CDR2 YFSETQ, per germline. This CDR3 has 14 amino acids. General study points: Sequencing probably produced one cluster of sequence variants that were highly shared. Reported performance of the classifier showed diagnosis of cytomegalovirus status with high specificity and sensitivity.

The PCR made use of 60 Vbeta and 13 Jbeta primers. TCRdb keeps only in-frame clones here, not all; method: immunoSEQ multiplex PCR. The sample carries 120,000 or so clones, 74% recorded once. This TCR was sampled from a woman between 45 and 60 years old in good health and CMV-seropositive. Sequenced: PBMCs. V gene TRBV5-1 combines with J gene TRBJ1-3, with D maybe TRBD1 (5 bases). The CDR3 sequence: CASTGGGSGDTIYF. CDR3 DNA: TGCGCCAGCACCGGCGGAGGGTCGGGGGACACCATATATTTT.